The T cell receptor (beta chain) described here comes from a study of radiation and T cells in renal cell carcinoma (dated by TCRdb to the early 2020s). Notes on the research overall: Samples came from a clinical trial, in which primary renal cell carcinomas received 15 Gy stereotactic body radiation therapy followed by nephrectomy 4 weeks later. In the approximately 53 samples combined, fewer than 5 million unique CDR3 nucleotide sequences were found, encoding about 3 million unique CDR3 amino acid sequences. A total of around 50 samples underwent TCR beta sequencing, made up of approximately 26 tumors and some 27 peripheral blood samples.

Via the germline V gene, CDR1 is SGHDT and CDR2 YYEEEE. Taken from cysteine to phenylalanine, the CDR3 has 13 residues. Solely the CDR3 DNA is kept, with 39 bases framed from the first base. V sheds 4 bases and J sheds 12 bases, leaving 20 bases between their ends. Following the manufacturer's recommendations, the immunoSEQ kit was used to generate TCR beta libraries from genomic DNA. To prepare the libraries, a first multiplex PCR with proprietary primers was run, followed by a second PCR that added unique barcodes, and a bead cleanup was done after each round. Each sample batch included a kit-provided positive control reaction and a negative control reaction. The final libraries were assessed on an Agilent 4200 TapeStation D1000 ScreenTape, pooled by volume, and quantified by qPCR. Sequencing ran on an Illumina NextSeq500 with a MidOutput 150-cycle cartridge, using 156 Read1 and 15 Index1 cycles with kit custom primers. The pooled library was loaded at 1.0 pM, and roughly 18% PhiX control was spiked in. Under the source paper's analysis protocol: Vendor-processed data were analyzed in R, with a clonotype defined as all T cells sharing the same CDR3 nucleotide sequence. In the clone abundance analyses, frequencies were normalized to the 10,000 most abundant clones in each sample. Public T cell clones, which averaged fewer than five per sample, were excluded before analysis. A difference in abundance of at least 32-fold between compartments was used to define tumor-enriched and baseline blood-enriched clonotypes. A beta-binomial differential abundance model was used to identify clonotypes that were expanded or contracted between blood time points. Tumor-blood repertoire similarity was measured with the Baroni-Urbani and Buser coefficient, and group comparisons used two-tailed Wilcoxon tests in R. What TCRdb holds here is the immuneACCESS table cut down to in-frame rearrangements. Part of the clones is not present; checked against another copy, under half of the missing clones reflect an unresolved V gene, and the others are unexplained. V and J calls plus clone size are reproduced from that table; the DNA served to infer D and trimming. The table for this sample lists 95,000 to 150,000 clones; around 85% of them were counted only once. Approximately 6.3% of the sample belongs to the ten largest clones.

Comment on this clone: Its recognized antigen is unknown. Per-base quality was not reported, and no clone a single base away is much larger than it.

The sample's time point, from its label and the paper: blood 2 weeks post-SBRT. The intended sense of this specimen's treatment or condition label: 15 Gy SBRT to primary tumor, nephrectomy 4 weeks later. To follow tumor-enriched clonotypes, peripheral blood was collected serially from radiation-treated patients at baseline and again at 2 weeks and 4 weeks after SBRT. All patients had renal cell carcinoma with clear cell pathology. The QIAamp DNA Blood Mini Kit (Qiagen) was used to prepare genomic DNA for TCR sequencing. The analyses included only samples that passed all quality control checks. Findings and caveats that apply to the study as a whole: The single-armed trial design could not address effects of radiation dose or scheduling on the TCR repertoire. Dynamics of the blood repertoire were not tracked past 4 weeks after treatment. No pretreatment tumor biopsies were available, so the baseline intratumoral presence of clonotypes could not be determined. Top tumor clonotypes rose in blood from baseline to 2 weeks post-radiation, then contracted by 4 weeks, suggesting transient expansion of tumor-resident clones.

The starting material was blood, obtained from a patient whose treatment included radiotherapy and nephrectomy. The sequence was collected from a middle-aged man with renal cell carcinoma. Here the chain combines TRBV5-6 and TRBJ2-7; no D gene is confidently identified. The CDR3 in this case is CASSPGDEAFGYF. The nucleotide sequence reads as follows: TGTGCCAGCAGCCCTGGGGATGAGGCCTTTGGGTACTTC.